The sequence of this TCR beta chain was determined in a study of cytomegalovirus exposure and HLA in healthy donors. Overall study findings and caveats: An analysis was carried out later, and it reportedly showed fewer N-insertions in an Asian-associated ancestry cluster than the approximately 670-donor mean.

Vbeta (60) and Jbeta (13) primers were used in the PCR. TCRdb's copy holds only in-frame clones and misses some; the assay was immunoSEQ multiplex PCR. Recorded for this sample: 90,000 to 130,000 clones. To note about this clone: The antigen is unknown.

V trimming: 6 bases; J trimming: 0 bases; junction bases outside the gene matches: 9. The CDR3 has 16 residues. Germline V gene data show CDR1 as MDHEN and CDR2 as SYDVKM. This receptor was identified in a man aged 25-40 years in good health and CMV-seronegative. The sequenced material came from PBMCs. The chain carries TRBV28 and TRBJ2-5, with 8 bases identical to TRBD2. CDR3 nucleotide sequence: TGTGCCAGCAGCCGCCGTTCGGGGGGGAACCAAGAGACCCAGTACTTC. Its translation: CASSRRSGGNQETQYF.